This T cell receptor (beta chain) was recovered during a study of blood T cells in healthy people across ages. With respect to this clonotype: Antigen specificity is unknown.

Trimming removed 5 bases from V and 11 bases from J, with 21 bases in between. The CDR3 consists of 14 residues. Study-wide points: Considered underestimates were the diversity estimates obtained from one million T cells. Age showed a roughly linear inverse relationship with TCR beta diversity per million T cells.

A J-beta primer mix and a sample-barcoded 5' primer were used in a second PCR of about 6 to 12 cycles. TCRdb re-called the 5' RACE reads with MiXCR, one entry per CDR3 protein. The sample carries 800,000 or so distinct CDR3 sequences, about 59% recorded once. Sample donors were healthy Caucasian individuals that came from Russia, aged about 6 to 95. Each sample used at least 6 million PBMCs. The sample consisted of blood. This sequence joins TRBV12-3 or TRBV12-4 and TRBJ2-5, with a tentative D call TRBD2 (5 bases). The sequence was obtained from a man under 40 in good health. CDR3 nucleotide sequence: TGTGCCAGCAGTCCCCGGGCGGACTGGTGGGAGCAGTACTTC. Encoded protein: CASSPRADWWEQYF.